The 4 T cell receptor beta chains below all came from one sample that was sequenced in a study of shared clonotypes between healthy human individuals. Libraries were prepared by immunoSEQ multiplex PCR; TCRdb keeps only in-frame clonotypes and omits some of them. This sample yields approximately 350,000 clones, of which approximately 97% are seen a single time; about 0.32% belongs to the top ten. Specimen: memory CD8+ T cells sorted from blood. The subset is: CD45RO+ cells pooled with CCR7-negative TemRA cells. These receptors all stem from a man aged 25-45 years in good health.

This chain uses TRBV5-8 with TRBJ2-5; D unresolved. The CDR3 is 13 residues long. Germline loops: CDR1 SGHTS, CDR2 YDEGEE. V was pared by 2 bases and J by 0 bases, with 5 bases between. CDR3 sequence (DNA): TGTGCCAGCAGCTTCAGGCACCAAGAGACCCAGTACTTC. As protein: CASSFRHQETQYF.

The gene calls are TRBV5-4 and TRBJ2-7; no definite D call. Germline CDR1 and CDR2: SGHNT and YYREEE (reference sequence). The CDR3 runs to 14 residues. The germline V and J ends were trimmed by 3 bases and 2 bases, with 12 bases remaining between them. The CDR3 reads CASSSDLSTYEQYF. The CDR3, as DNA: TGTGCCAGCAGCTCGGACCTTTCTACCTACGAGCAGTACTTC.

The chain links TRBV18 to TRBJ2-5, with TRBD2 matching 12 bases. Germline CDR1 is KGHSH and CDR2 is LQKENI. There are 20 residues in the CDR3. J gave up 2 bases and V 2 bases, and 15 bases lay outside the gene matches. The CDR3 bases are TGTGCCAGCTCACCAAGACCTAGCGGGAGGGGAAGGGCCAATCAAGAGACCCAGTACTTC. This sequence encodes CASSPRPSGRGRANQETQYF.

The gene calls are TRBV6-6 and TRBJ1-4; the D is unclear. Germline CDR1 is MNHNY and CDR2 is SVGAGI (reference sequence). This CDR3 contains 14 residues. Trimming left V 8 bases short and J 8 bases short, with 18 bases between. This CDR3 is CASESEGEKEKLFF. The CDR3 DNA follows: TGTGCCAGCGAGTCGGAGGGTGAAAAGGAAAAACTGTTTTTT.